This T cell receptor (beta chain) was found in a study of human T cells and chemical hapten exposure. Study-level background: Patients had diphenylcyclopropenone applied to the scalp weekly throughout the approximately 25-week study.

From the RACE reads, TCRdb called clonotypes with MiXCR, one entry per CDR3 protein. The sample lists under 130,000 distinct CDR3 sequences; less than 40% were seen once. Germline-derived CDR1 and CDR2 are MGHDK and SYGVNS. The CDR3 totals 14 residues. The junction had 4 bases not matched to a gene; V was cut back by 3 bases and J by 2 bases. Described time point: patch test 3, about 24 weeks after DPC sensitization. The treatment denotes: therapeutic diphenylcyclopropenone sensitization with weekly scalp DPC. The rearrangement links TRBV25-1 to TRBJ2-7, with 7 bases identical to TRBD2. The source material was whole blood, sampled in connection with sensitization to the hapten diphenylcyclopropenone (DPC). This TCR came from a man in his forties with alopecia areata. Some clones in this sample may be carry-over from other donors' samples. CDR3 DNA: TGTGCCAGCAGTGAGAAGGGAGGGACCTACGAGCAGTACTTC. It translates to CASSEKGGTYEQYF.